A selection of T cell receptor beta chains follows, all from one sample in a study of CD4 and CD8 cells across lung adenocarcinoma regions. TCRdb redid the calling of the PCR reads with MiXCR, one entry per CDR3 protein. The sample yields roughly 11,000 distinct CDR3 sequences, 53% seen once. Sequenced sample: CD8+ T cells from the center of a lung tumor. Source of these receptors: a female donor with lung adenocarcinoma. The CD4 and CD8 labels of this study may be unreliable. CDR3s include the opening cysteine and the closing phenylalanine or tryptophan. The D gene is left open where the match is weak. Expanded clones get a size class; other rows say once, few or many, or leave the size out.

CDR3aa | CDR3nt | abundance | j_gene | v_gene | d_gene
CATNPGLFYEQYF | TGTGCCACAAACCCGGGACTGTTCTACGAGCAGTACTTC | - | TRBJ2-7 | TRBV6-1 | -
CASSPNTGGYTGELFF | TGTGCCAGCAGTCCCAACACGGGAGGGTACACCGGGGAGCTGTTTTTT | - | TRBJ2-2 | TRBV6-1 | TRBD2
CASRGDLLYNEQFF | TGTGCCAGCAGGGGGGACTTACTCTACAATGAGCAGTTCTTC | - | TRBJ2-1 | TRBV7-2 | -
CASSESILEGETQYF | TGTGCCAGCAGTGAAAGTATCCTCGAGGGAGAGACCCAGTACTTC | medium-sized | TRBJ2-5 | TRBV6-1 | -
CASSAREGYGYTF | TGTGCCAGCAGCGCCCGGGAGGGCTATGGCTACACCTTC | - | TRBJ1-2 | TRBV7-8 | -
CASSYGARAYEQYF | TGTGCCAGCAGTTACGGGGCGCGGGCCTACGAGCAGTACTTC | - | TRBJ2-7 | TRBV6-5 | -
CASSQDKDGYGYTF | TGTGCCAGCAGCCAAGATAAGGACGGCTATGGCTACACCTTC | - | TRBJ1-2 | TRBV4-2 | -
CASSYSMKGGFLNSPLHF | TGTGCCAGCAGTTACTCGATGAAAGGGGGCTTTTTGAATTCACCCCTCCACTTT | - | TRBJ1-6 | TRBV6-5 | TRBD1
CASSEWGLAGGTYNEQFF | TGTGCCAGCAGTGAATGGGGACTAGCGGGAGGTACATACAATGAGCAGTTCTTC | - | TRBJ2-1 | TRBV6-1 | TRBD2
CASSLSVAGTSEQYF | TGTGCCAGCAGTTTATCAGTAGCGGGAACTAGTGAGCAGTACTTC | - | TRBJ2-7 | TRBV27 | TRBD2
CASSMATGSETQYF | TGTGCCAGCAGTATGGCGACAGGGTCGGAGACCCAGTACTTC | medium-sized | TRBJ2-5 | TRBV27 | TRBD1
CASSIQGGQGIVLVTQYF | TGTGCCAGCAGTATTCAGGGGGGACAGGGGATTGTTTTGGTTACGCAGTATTTT | - | TRBJ2-3 | TRBV6-1 | TRBD1
CASSRFRDRGNEKLFF | TGTGCCAGCAGTCGCTTCCGGGACAGGGGGAATGAAAAACTGTTTTTT | - | TRBJ1-4 | TRBV6-5 | TRBD1
CASEREGSYNEQFF | TGTGCCAGTGAGCGGGAGGGCTCCTACAATGAGCAGTTCTTC | - | TRBJ2-1 | TRBV6-1 | TRBD2
CASSYSGTGEQYF | TGTGCCAGCAGTTACTCTGGTACCGGGGAGCAGTATTTT | - | TRBJ2-3 | TRBV6-5 | -
CASRQGVGTETQYF | TGCGCGAGCCGCCAGGGTGTTGGAACAGAGACGCAGTATTTT | - | TRBJ2-3 | TRBV6-1 | -
CASRPGTGYGYTF | TGTGCCAGCAGGCCCGGGACAGGCTATGGCTACACCTTC | - | TRBJ1-2 | TRBV6-1 | TRBD1
CASSLGAANTEKLFF | TGTGCCAGCAGCTTAGGGGCCGCGAACACAGAGAAGCTGTTTTTT | once | TRBJ2-2 | TRBV11-3 | -
CASSPRGAVNEKLFF | TGTGCCAGCAGCCCTAGGGGGGCCGTTAATGAAAAACTGTTTTTT | few | TRBJ1-4 | TRBV6-1 | -
CASRGEGGDRTYGYTF | TGTGCCAGCAGAGGGGAGGGGGGGGACAGGACCTATGGCTACACCTTC | - | TRBJ1-2 | TRBV6-1 | TRBD1
CASSERHDMGEQYF | TGTGCCAGCAGTGAACGGCATGACATGGGGGAGCAGTACTTC | - | TRBJ2-5 | TRBV6-1 | -
CASSFGQVNTEAFF | TGCGCCAGCAGCTTCGGACAGGTGAACACTGAAGCTTTCTTT | medium-sized | TRBJ1-1 | TRBV10-2 | TRBD1
CASSLRFGVQETQYF | TGTGCCAGCAGTTTAAGGTTCGGCGTACAAGAGACCCAGTACTTC | - | TRBJ2-5 | TRBV27 | -
CASSQGGSQETQYF | TGTGCCAGCAGCCAAGGGGGTTCCCAAGAGACCCAGTACTTC | - | TRBJ2-5 | TRBV7-2 | -
CASSLVGDFDNEQFF | TGCGCCAGCAGCTTGGTGGGGGATTTCGACAATGAGCAGTTCTTC | few | TRBJ2-1 | TRBV5-1 | -
CASMKRELKETQYF | TGCGCCAGCATGAAGCGGGAGCTTAAAGAGACCCAGTACTTC | - | TRBJ2-5 | TRBV10-1 | TRBD2
CASSPTQGQGYTF | TGTGCCAGCAGTCCTACGCAGGGCCAGGGCTACACCTTC | - | TRBJ1-2 | TRBV6-4 | -
CASSYSKGLGQGTYEQYF | TGTGCCAGCAGTTACTCGAAGGGTCTGGGACAGGGAACCTACGAGCAGTACTTC | few | TRBJ2-7 | TRBV6-5 | TRBD1
CASKLSDRYYEQYF | TGTGCCAGCAAACTATCGGACCGATACTACGAGCAGTACTTC | few | TRBJ2-7 | TRBV6-1 | -
CSAGDRGSNSPLHF | TGCAGTGCTGGGGACAGGGGCTCTAATTCACCCCTCCACTTT | - | TRBJ1-6 | TRBV20-1 | TRBD1